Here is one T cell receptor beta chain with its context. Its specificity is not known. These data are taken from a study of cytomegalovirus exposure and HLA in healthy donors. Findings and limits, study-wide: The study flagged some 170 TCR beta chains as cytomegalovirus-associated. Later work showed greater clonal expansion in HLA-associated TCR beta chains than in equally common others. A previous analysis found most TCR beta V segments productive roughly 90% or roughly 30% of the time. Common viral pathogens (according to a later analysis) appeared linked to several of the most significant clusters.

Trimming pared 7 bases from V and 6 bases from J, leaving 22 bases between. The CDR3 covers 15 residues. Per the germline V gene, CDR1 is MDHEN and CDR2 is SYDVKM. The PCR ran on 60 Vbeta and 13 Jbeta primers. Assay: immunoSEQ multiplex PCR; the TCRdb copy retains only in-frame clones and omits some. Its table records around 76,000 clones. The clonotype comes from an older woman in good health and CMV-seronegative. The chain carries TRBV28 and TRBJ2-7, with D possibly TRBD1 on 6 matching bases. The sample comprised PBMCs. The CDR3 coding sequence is TGTGCCAGCACCTCTCCACAGGGACGCGTCAGCGAGCAGTACTTC. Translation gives CASTSPQGRVSEQYF.